These 5 T cell receptor beta chains were sequenced from one sample in a study of T cell responses to AZD1222 COVID-19 vaccine. Generated by immunoSEQ multiplex PCR, the TCRdb table keeps only in-frame clones and is missing some. The sample lists 40,000 to 55,000 clones, over 60% occurring once. Sequencing used peripheral blood, obtained on day 0 of AZD1222 vaccination. These receptors were collected from an adult in good health.

This sequence joins TRBV5-1 and TRBJ2-7; D call uncertain. Trimming took off 5 bases at V and 1 base at J, with 13 bases between the two ends. This CDR3 is built from 14 residues. The germline gives CDR1 SGHRS, CDR2 YFSETQ. In DNA, the CDR3 is TGCGCCAGCAGGCCGTTCACGGCTTCCTACGAGCAGTACTTC. It yields the protein CASRPFTASYEQYF. The whole variable domain, remainder taken from reference TRBV5-1 and TRBJ2-7, is KAGVTQTPRYLIKTRGQQVTLSCSPISGHRSVSWYQQTPGQGLQFLFEYFSETQRNKGNFPGRFSGRQFSNSRSEMNVSTLELGDSALYLCASRPFTASYEQYFGPGTRLTVT.

The V and J genes are TRBV14 and TRBJ1-4; possible D gene TRBD1, 6 bases. Trimming took off 4 bases at V and 7 bases at J, with 16 bases between the two ends. The CDR3 is 15 residues long. Looked up from germline, CDR1 is SGHDN and CDR2 is FVKESK. The CDR3 DNA reads as TGTGCCAGCAGCCTTACCAGGGGAGGAGGTGAAAAACTGTTTTTT. Amino acid sequence: CASSLTRGGGEKLFF. Using reference TRBV14 and TRBJ1-4 for the parts outside the CDR3, the full variable domain is EAGVTQFPSHSVIEKGQTVTLRCDPISGHDNLYWYRRVMGKEIKFLLHFVKESKQDESGMPNNRFLAERTGGTYSTLKVQPAELEDSGVYFCASSLTRGGGEKLFFGSGTQLSVL.

The chain has TRBV7-3 and TRBJ2-2, with TRBD2 identical over 10 bases. Trimming took 5 bases from V and 2 from J; bases not matched to a gene: 8. Looked up from germline, CDR1 is SGHTA and CDR2 is FQGTGA. This CDR3 has 17 amino acids. For the CDR3, the DNA is TGTGCCAGCAGCCCGAGATCTAGCGGGGGAAACACCGGGGAGCTGTTTTTT. This translates into CASSPRSSGGNTGELFF.

V and J are TRBV12-3 or TRBV12-4 and TRBJ1-1, with D possibly matching TRBD1 (6 bases). The CDR3 has 13 amino acids. Trimming took off 6 bases at V and 4 bases at J, with 12 bases between the two ends. The CDR3 bases are TGTGCCAGCAGGACCACAGGGTTCACTGAAGCTTTCTTT. Encoded protein: CASRTTGFTEAFF.

The V and J genes are TRBV2 and TRBJ1-1, with D perhaps TRBD1 (5 bases). This CDR3 has 10 amino acids. Germline V gives CDR1 SNHLY, CDR2 FYNNEI. V lost 9 bases, J lost 7 bases, and 9 bases lay in between. The CDR3: CARETVEAFF. The CDR3 DNA follows: TGTGCCAGGGAGACAGTTGAAGCTTTCTTT. Drawing the rest from reference TRBV2 and TRBJ1-1, the complete variable domain is EPEVTQTPSHQVTQMGQEVILRCVPISNHLYFYWYRQILGQKVEFLVSFYNNEISEKSEIFDDQFSVERPDGSNFTLKIRSTKLEDSAMYFCARETVEAFFGQGTRLTVV.